A selection of T cell receptor beta chains follows, all from one sample in a study of beta chain features in type 1 diabetes. Sequencing used immunoSEQ multiplex PCR; TCRdb keeps in-frame clones, though not all of them. In the table there are about 130,000 clones, just over 9% of which are singletons. Sequenced material: central memory CD4+ T cells from blood. The receptors shown here come from a young man in good health. CDR3s include the opening cysteine and the closing phenylalanine or tryptophan. Fields, in order: clone size, D gene, V gene, J gene, CDR3 protein, CDR3 DNA. The D gene is left open where the match is weak. Part of the rows lack a size; the others show once, few, many or a class for expanded clones.

>few|TRBD2|TRBV2|TRBJ2-5
CASSAWGGLRETQYF
TGTGCCAGCAGTGCTTGGGGGGGATTAAGAGAGACCCAGTACTTC
>.|.|TRBV6-4|TRBJ2-6
CASSELGANVLTF
TGTGCCAGCAGTGAACTGGGGGCCAACGTCCTGACTTTC
>few|TRBD1|TRBV7-3|TRBJ2-6
CASSLQGAQGANVLTF
TGTGCCAGCAGTTTACAGGGGGCGCAAGGGGCCAACGTCCTGACTTTC
>few|TRBD1|TRBV4-2|TRBJ2-3
CASSQAQGRGTDTQYF
TGTGCCAGCAGCCAGGCACAGGGGCGAGGCACAGATACGCAGTATTTT
>.|.|TRBV6-5|TRBJ2-6
CASSHRTSGANVLTF
TGTGCCAGCAGCCACAGGACCTCTGGGGCCAACGTCCTGACTTTC
>.|TRBD1|TRBV5-4|TRBJ1-1
CASSTGQGAVVTEAFF
TGTGCCAGCAGCACCGGACAGGGGGCGGTGGTCACTGAAGCTTTCTTT
>.|.|TRBV6-4|TRBJ2-2
CASSDTGNTGELFF
TGTGCCAGCAGTGACACAGGGAACACCGGGGAGCTGTTTTTT
>few|TRBD2|TRBV7-2|TRBJ2-1
CASSLLGTGTSGGDEQFF
TGTGCCAGCAGCTTGTTAGGTACCGGGACTAGCGGGGGAGATGAGCAGTTCTTC
>.|TRBD1|TRBV4-1|TRBJ1-3
CASSDRTGGNTIYF
TGCGCCAGCAGCGACAGGACAGGGGGAAACACCATATATTTT
>many|.|TRBV14|TRBJ2-6
CASRKLSSGANVLTF
TGTGCCAGCAGAAAGTTGAGCTCTGGGGCCAACGTCCTGACTTTC
>.|TRBD1|TRBV5-1|TRBJ1-1
CASSLTGETEAFF
TGCGCCAGCAGCCTAACAGGGGAGACTGAAGCTTTCTTT
>.|.|TRBV5-4|TRBJ1-2
CASSPGQRLANYGYTF
TGTGCCAGCAGTCCCGGACAGCGCTTAGCTAACTATGGCTACACCTTC
>.|.|TRBV19|TRBJ1-4
CASTGAPNSNEKLFF
TGTGCCAGCACCGGAGCTCCGAACTCTAATGAAAAACTGTTTTTT
>.|TRBD1|TRBV30|TRBJ1-6
CAWAGTGVSPLHF
TGTGCCTGGGCCGGGACAGGAGTTTCACCCCTCCACTTT
>.|TRBD2|TRBV5-6|TRBJ2-1
CASSWGGTNEQFF
TGTGCCAGCAGCTGGGGAGGGACCAATGAGCAGTTCTTC
>.|.|TRBV11-3|TRBJ1-1
CASSAQTGPNTEAFF
TGTGCCAGCAGCGCCCAAACAGGGCCGAACACTGAAGCTTTCTTT
>.|.|TRBV23-1|TRBJ1-6
CASTLRGRGSPLHF
TGCGCCAGCACCTTGAGGGGGAGAGGTTCACCCCTCCACTTT
>.|TRBD2|TRBV11-2|TRBJ2-7
CASSRGTSGVYEQYF
TGTGCCAGCAGCCGAGGGACTAGCGGGGTTTACGAGCAGTACTTC
>.|TRBD1|TRBV27|TRBJ1-2
CASRPRGQGAVGYTF
TGTGCCAGCAGGCCGAGGGGACAGGGGGCTGTTGGCTACACCTTC
>few|.|TRBV7-2|TRBJ2-1
CASSSDFTYNEQFF
TGTGCCAGCAGCTCCGACTTCACCTACAATGAGCAGTTCTTC
>.|TRBD2|TRBV5-4|TRBJ2-3
CASSPSGGWDTQYF
TGTGCCAGCAGCCCTAGCGGGGGGTGGGATACGCAGTATTTT
>.|.|TRBV4-3|TRBJ1-3
CASSEVHSIGNTIYF
TGCGCCAGCAGCGAAGTCCACAGTATTGGAAACACCATATATTTT
>.|.|TRBV4-3|TRBJ2-4
CASSQEGAQFLKNIQYF
TGCGCCAGCAGCCAAGAGGGGGCCCAGTTTCTCAAAAACATTCAGTACTTC
>.|.|TRBV15|TRBJ1-4
CATSRAPVGGEKLFF
TGTGCCACCAGCAGAGCGCCAGTCGGAGGCGAAAAACTGTTTTTT
>few|.|TRBV10-1|TRBJ2-3
CASSDHRILGTDTQYF
TGCGCCAGCAGTGATCACAGGATTCTGGGCACAGATACGCAGTATTTT
>many|.|TRBV7-9|TRBJ2-1
CASRGRDHTHEQFF
TGTGCCAGCAGGGGCAGGGATCACACCCATGAGCAGTTCTTC
>.|.|TRBV4-2|TRBJ2-3
CASSQVESTDTQYF
TGTGCCAGCAGCCAAGTGGAGAGCACAGATACGCAGTATTTT
>few|.|TRBV5-1|TRBJ1-2
CASSADAGRNYGYTF
TGCGCCAGCAGCGCCGATGCGGGACGAAACTATGGCTACACCTTC
>few|TRBD2|TRBV5-1|TRBJ2-1
CASSPGGANNEQFF
TGCGCCAGCAGCCCCGGGGGGGCGAACAATGAGCAGTTCTTC
>few|.|TRBV6-5|TRBJ2-7
CASSSPDSSYEQYF
TGTGCCAGCAGTTCTCCGGACAGCTCCTACGAGCAGTACTTC
>many|.|TRBV18|TRBJ2-1
CASSVTQGRRDNEQFF
TGTGCCAGCTCGGTAACACAGGGGAGGAGGGACAATGAGCAGTTCTTC
>few|.|TRBV5-6|TRBJ2-3
CASSSSADTQYF
TGTGCCAGCAGCTCCTCGGCAGATACGCAGTATTTT
>many|TRBD1|TRBV25-1|TRBJ2-7
CASSRAGGQRYEQYF
TGTGCCAGCAGTCGGGCAGGGGGACAGCGCTACGAGCAGTACTTC
>few|TRBD1|TRBV6-5|TRBJ2-5
CASSYPGQGNQYF
TGTGCCAGCAGTTATCCGGGACAGGGCAACCAGTACTTC
>.|TRBD2|TRBV5-1|TRBJ2-7
CASSLGASGRGSYEQYF
TGCGCCAGCAGCTTGGGGGCTAGCGGTAGGGGCTCCTACGAGCAGTACTTC
>few|TRBD1|TRBV4-1|TRBJ1-2
CASSPQDRGHNYGYTF
TGCGCCAGCAGCCCCCAGGACAGGGGACACAACTATGGCTACACCTTC
>.|.|TRBV30|TRBJ1-4
CAWSDGSTNEKLFF
TGTGCCTGGAGTGACGGTTCAACTAATGAAAAACTGTTTTTT
>few|.|TRBV27|TRBJ1-5
CASSLRQDDQPQHF
TGTGCCAGCAGTCTAAGACAGGATGATCAGCCCCAGCATTTT
>.|.|TRBV2|TRBJ2-2
CASSGLGGNTGELFF
TGTGCCAGCAGTGGTCTGGGGGGGAACACCGGGGAGCTGTTTTTT
>few|.|TRBV5-4|TRBJ1-5
CASSKTAVWRQPQHF
TGTGCCAGCAGCAAGACAGCCGTGTGGCGTCAGCCCCAGCATTTT
>.|TRBD1|TRBV10-3|TRBJ2-3
CAISRTGITDTQYF
TGTGCCATCAGTAGGACAGGGATCACAGATACGCAGTATTTT
>few|.|TRBV11-2|TRBJ2-7
CASSPRPGYEQYF
TGTGCCAGCAGCCCGCGGCCGGGCTACGAGCAGTACTTC
>.|TRBD2|TRBV7-9|TRBJ2-7
CASSDLSGGHYEQYF
TGTGCCAGCAGCGACCTGAGCGGGGGACACTACGAGCAGTACTTC